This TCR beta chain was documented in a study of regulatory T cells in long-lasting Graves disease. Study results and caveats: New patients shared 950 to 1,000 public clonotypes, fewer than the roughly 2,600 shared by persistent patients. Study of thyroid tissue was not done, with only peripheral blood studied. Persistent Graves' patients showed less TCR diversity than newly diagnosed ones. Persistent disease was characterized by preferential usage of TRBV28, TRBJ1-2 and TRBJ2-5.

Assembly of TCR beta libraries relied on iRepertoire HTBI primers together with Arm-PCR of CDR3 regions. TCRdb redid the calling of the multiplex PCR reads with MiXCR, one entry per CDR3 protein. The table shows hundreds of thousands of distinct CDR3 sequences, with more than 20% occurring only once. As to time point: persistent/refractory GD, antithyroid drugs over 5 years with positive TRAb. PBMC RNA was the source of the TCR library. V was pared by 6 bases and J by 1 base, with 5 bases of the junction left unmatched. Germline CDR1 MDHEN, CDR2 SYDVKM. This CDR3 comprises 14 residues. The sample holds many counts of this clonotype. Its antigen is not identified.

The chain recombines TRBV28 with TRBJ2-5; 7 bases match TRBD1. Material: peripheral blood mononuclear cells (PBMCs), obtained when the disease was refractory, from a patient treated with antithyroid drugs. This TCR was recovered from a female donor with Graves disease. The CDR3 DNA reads TGTGCCAGCAGCCCATGGACAGGCCAAGAGACCCAGTACTTC. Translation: CASSPWTGQETQYF.